This T cell receptor (beta chain) was observed in a study of shared clonotypes between healthy human individuals. The CDR3 sequence is 12 residues long. The germline CDR1 and CDR2 sequences are MNHNS and SASEGT. Trimming pared 3 bases from V and 9 bases from J, leaving 9 bases between. Once extracted for a subset, genomic DNA was divided evenly among several immunoSEQ plates. In replicate PCRs of sorted subsets, roughly 200 ng DNA, about 29,000 T cell genomes, was used. Using immunoSEQ multiplex PCR, the repertoire was profiled, and TCRdb retains in-frame clones only, with some absent. The sample shows about 980,000 clones, about 80% of them seen only once. Donors, healthy HIV-negative adults, lacked recent acute infections or vaccinations. Division of CD4+ cells produced a CD45RA+ naive subset and a CD45RA-negative memory subset.

The sample taken for sequencing was memory CD4+ T cells sorted from blood. Specified subset: CD45RA-negative fraction. The rearrangement joins TRBV6-1 to TRBJ1-5; D is unclear. This receptor was taken from a man aged 18-30 years in good health. Written as DNA, the CDR3 is TGTGCCAGCAGTGACCCTCGGCGGCCCCAGCATTTT. This gives the protein CASSDPRRPQHF.